Listed below are T cell receptor beta chains from one sample, sequenced in a study of T cell repertoires in cytomegalovirus infection. The antigens these receptors bind are not known. TCRdb independently ran MiXCR on the reads; one entry per CDR3 protein. This table has 450,000 to 550,000 distinct CDR3 sequences, roughly 43% appearing once. The material sequenced was cultured PBMCs, taken from culture after CMV antigen stimulation. These receptor sequences come from a human donor in good health (CMV status not recorded). Some clones in this sample may be carry-over from other donors' samples. Each CDR3 is given with its conserved first and last residue. D genes are given only for firm matches. Some rows have no size entry. The others give once, few or many, or a class for an expanded clone.

V gene: TRBV20-1; J gene: TRBJ2-1; D gene: .; clone size: .; CDR3 DNA: TGCAGTGCTAGGCCGGGACGGGGCTACAATGAGCAGTTCTTC; CDR3 protein: CSARPGRGYNEQFF
V gene: TRBV6-1; J gene: TRBJ2-7; D gene: .; clone size: .; CDR3 DNA: TGTGCCAGCAGTGAACCCCCGGAGAATCTCTACGAGCAGTACTTC; CDR3 protein: CASSEPPENLYEQYF
V gene: TRBV7-8; J gene: TRBJ1-2; D gene: .; clone size: .; CDR3 DNA: TGTGCCAGCAGCTTCCGGACCCTAAATAAAAAGCGTGGCTACACCTTC; CDR3 protein: CASSFRTLNKKRGYTF
V gene: TRBV6-2/TRBV6-3; J gene: TRBJ2-7; D gene: TRBD1; clone size: .; CDR3 DNA: TGTGCCAGCAGTTACCCCCGGGACAGGGAGACGCCCGCAGACGAGCAGTACTTC; CDR3 protein: CASSYPRDRETPADEQYF
V gene: TRBV19; J gene: TRBJ2-1; D gene: TRBD1; clone size: .; CDR3 DNA: TGTGCCAGTAGTAACCCACCCGGGACAGGGGTCTTTTTTGGGTTAAATGAGCAGTTCTTC; CDR3 protein: CASSNPPGTGVFFGLNEQFF
V gene: TRBV11-2; J gene: TRBJ2-7; D gene: .; clone size: .; CDR3 DNA: TGTGCCAGCAGCTTAGATGGCAGGGGGGAGTACGAGCAGTACTTC; CDR3 protein: CASSLDGRGEYEQYF
V gene: TRBV11-2; J gene: TRBJ1-1; D gene: .; clone size: .; CDR3 DNA: TGTGCCAGCAGCTTATGGGGCGTGGGCACTGAAGCTTTCTTT; CDR3 protein: CASSLWGVGTEAFF
V gene: TRBV7-2; J gene: TRBJ2-1; D gene: TRBD1; clone size: many; CDR3 DNA: TGTGCCAGCAGCTCAAAGGGCCCCGGACAGGGGCGCGAGCAGTTCTTC; CDR3 protein: CASSSKGPGQGREQFF
V gene: TRBV11-2; J gene: TRBJ1-5; D gene: TRBD1; clone size: .; CDR3 DNA: TGTGCCAGCAGCTTAACTGGACAGGGCGTTTTGCCCCAGCATTTT; CDR3 protein: CASSLTGQGVLPQHF
V gene: TRBV18; J gene: TRBJ1-1; D gene: .; clone size: few; CDR3 DNA: TGTGCCAGCTCTCTAGTGCGCGTGTCAGTCACCGGTGAAGCTTTCTTT; CDR3 protein: CASSLVRVSVTGEAFF
V gene: TRBV11-3; J gene: TRBJ2-1; D gene: .; clone size: .; CDR3 DNA: TGTGCCAGCAGCTTAGTAGGGGTCGGAGACAATGAGCAGTTCTTC; CDR3 protein: CASSLVGVGDNEQFF
V gene: TRBV10-3; J gene: TRBJ2-7; D gene: .; clone size: .; CDR3 DNA: TGTGCCATCGGGGCTCCCTTTACGGGCCCGGGCGAGCAGTACTTC; CDR3 protein: CAIGAPFTGPGEQYF
V gene: TRBV11-1; J gene: TRBJ2-1; D gene: .; clone size: few; CDR3 DNA: TGTGCCAGCAGCCTACCGGCCTCCAATGAGCAGTTCTTC; CDR3 protein: CASSLPASNEQFF
V gene: TRBV7-2; J gene: TRBJ1-1; D gene: .; clone size: many; CDR3 DNA: TGTGCCAGCAGCTTACATAAGATGGGTATGAACACTGAAGCTTTCTTT; CDR3 protein: CASSLHKMGMNTEAFF
V gene: TRBV27; J gene: TRBJ1-2; D gene: TRBD1; clone size: .; CDR3 DNA: TGTGCCAGCAAAACAGGGGGCGCGTTTGGCTACACCTTC; CDR3 protein: CASKTGGAFGYTF
V gene: TRBV6-1; J gene: TRBJ2-3; D gene: .; clone size: .; CDR3 DNA: TGTGCCAGCAGTGAGTGGGGGGATTACACAGATACGCAGTATTTT; CDR3 protein: CASSEWGDYTDTQYF